Each of the 30 T cell receptor beta chains below was sequenced from the same sample in a study of blood T cell repertoires in COVID-19. Assay used: immunoSEQ multiplex PCR; TCRdb lists only in-frame clones, some missing. The top ten hold more than 0.85% of the sample, which has approximately 380,000 clones, roughly 90% seen once. The sequenced material came from PBMCs or T cells enriched from blood (not recorded which). The source is a woman between 40 and 50 years old who had been exposed to COVID-19.

V is TRBV7-6 and J is TRBJ1-4; TRBD1 agrees at 9 bases. The CDR3 runs to 17 residues. Per the germline V gene, CDR1 is SGHVS and CDR2 is FNYEAQ. V dropped 1 base and J dropped 5; count of bases not matched to a gene: 8. The CDR3 loop reads CASSLGQGVWGNEKLFF. In DNA, the CDR3 is TGTGCCAGCAGCTTAGGACAGGGGGTATGGGGAAATGAAAAACTGTTTTTT.

The V call is TRBV11-3, the J call TRBJ2-1; no reliable D call. This CDR3 contains 13 residues. V was cut by 0 bases and J by 7 bases, with 7 bases left in between. Per germline, CDR1 SGHNT and CDR2 YENEEA. Here the CDR3 DNA reads TGTGCCAGCAGCTTAGACTGGCAGAATGAGCAGTTCTTC. Translated, it gives CASSLDWQNEQFF.

The J gene is TRBJ1-6, the V gene TRBV5-4, with 7 bases fitting TRBD1. In germline, CDR1 is SGHNT, CDR2 YYREEE (reference sequence). V gave up 0 bases and J gave up 8 bases; unmatched junction bases: 2. The CDR3 runs to 14 residues. CDR3 region: CASSLGRGDSPLHF. Written as DNA, the CDR3 is TGTGCCAGCAGCTTGGGCAGGGGGGATTCACCCCTCCACTTT.

This clone came up once. V gene TRBV9 combines with J gene TRBJ1-4, with 10 nucleotides matching TRBD1. The CDR3 runs 16 residues. V dropped 3 bases and J dropped 8; count of bases not matched to a gene: 10. From germline, CDR1 is SGDLS and CDR2 YYNGEE. This chain's CDR3 is CASSDGLGTGEEKLFF. The CDR3 nucleotides read TGTGCCAGCAGCGACGGTTTGGGGACAGGGGAGGAAAAACTGTTTTTT.

Remarks on this clone: One end of the junction varies from germline; a read error may be responsible. The CDR3 DNA reads as TGTGCCACCAGCAGAGAACGGCTAGCGGGAGGCACGTGG. This sequence encodes CATSRERLAGGTW. V gene TRBV15 combines with J gene TRBJ2-3; TRBD2 agrees at 11 bases. The germline CDR1 and CDR2 sequences are LNHNV and YYDKDF (reference sequence). The CDR3 is 13 residues long.

This clone showed up just once. The CDR3 here is CASSDRGDQPQHF. The CDR3 nucleotides read TGTGCCAGCAGCGACAGGGGTGATCAGCCCCAGCATTTT. V usage is TRBV12-3 or TRBV12-4 and J usage is TRBJ1-5; 8 bases align to TRBD1. V was pared by 6 bases and J by 5 bases, with 3 bases of the junction left unmatched. CDR3 size: 13 residues.

The rearrangement joins TRBV19 to TRBJ1-5; tentative D call: TRBD1 (6 bases). Germline V gives CDR1 LNHDA, CDR2 SQIVND (reference sequence). This CDR3 comprises 14 residues. V shed 7 bases and J shed 7 bases, with 17 bases lying between them. The CDR3 reads CASTLAGAKQPQHF. CDR3 coding DNA: TGTGCCAGTACCTTGGCGGGGGCTAAACAGCCCCAGCATTTT. The whole variable domain, remainder taken from reference TRBV19 and TRBJ1-5, is DGGITQSPKYLFRKEGQNVTLSCEQNLNHDAMYWYRQDPGQGLRLIYYSQIVNDFQKGDIAEGYSVSREKKESFPLTVTSAQKNPTAFYLCASTLAGAKQPQHFGDGTRLSIL.

The chain couples TRBV7-3 to TRBJ2-1; 9 bases match TRBD2. This CDR3 is built from 15 residues. Losses at the gene ends were 2 bases for V and 8 bases for J; bases not matched to a gene: 7. Per the germline V gene, CDR1 is SGHTA and CDR2 is FQGTGA. This CDR3 reads CASSLRGGRVDEQFF. DNA for the CDR3: TGTGCCAGCAGCTTACGGGGCGGGAGGGTCGATGAGCAGTTCTTC.

V usage is TRBV18 and J usage is TRBJ1-1, with D possibly matching TRBD1 (6 bases). The V end was cut by 5 bases, the J end by 0 bases, with 19 bases between. The CDR3 is made up of 17 amino acids. Germline CDR1 reads KGHSH; CDR2 reads LQKENI. CDR3 region: CASSAGVPPSMNTEAFF. The CDR3 DNA is TGTGCCAGCTCAGCAGGGGTCCCTCCCTCTATGAACACTGAAGCTTTCTTT.

As for this clone: This CDR3 is also generated by other DNA sequences in the sample. This chain connects TRBV7-2 to TRBJ2-3, with a weak D call TRBD2 (6 bases). Germline lookup yields CDR1 SGHTA and CDR2 FQGNSA. The germline V and J ends were trimmed by 5 bases and 2 bases, with 11 bases remaining between them. CDR3 length equals 14 residues. CDR3 loop: CASSPGLSTDTQYF. CDR3 sequence (DNA): TGTGCCAGCAGCCCGGGACTCTCCACAGATACGCAGTATTTT.

The chain combines TRBV5-1 with TRBJ1-1; D is uncertain. CDR1 SGHRS and CDR2 YFSETQ come from the germline V gene. V was shortened by 4 bases and J by 1 base, with 11 bases between the two germline ends. This CDR3 spans 14 amino acids. This CDR3 reads CASSPTPGNTEAFF. The CDR3 DNA reads TGCGCCAGCAGCCCGACCCCGGGGAACACTGAAGCTTTCTTT.

The chain has TRBV19 and TRBJ2-6; a weak D match, TRBD1 (6 bases). Germline CDR1 LNHDA, CDR2 SQIVND (reference sequence). This CDR3 is built from 16 residues. The V end was cut by 7 bases, the J end by 2 bases, with 15 bases between. For the CDR3, the DNA is TGTGCCAGTACCCTAACCTCAGGGGCTGGGGCCAACGTCCTGACTTTC. Translating it yields CASTLTSGAGANVLTF.

This rearrangement joins TRBV7-9 to TRBJ2-2, with 8 bases that match TRBD1. The germline CDR1 and CDR2 sequences are SEHNR and FQNEAQ (reference sequence). This CDR3 has 15 residues. V gave up 8 bases and J gave up 6 bases; unmatched junction bases: 11. CDR3 in DNA: TGTGCCAGCTTGAACCAAGGACAGGGTCCCGGGGAGCTGTTTTTT. It specifies CASLNQGQGPGELFF.

The gene calls are TRBV6-2 or TRBV6-3 and TRBJ2-2; D possibly corresponds to TRBD2 (6 bases). The CDR3 totals 16 residues. V gave up 4 bases and J gave up 1 base, with 13 bases separating them. The germline V gene has CDR1 MNHEY and CDR2 SVGEGT. CDR3 region: CASSLVAALNTGELFF. The CDR3 DNA reads TGTGCCAGCAGTTTGGTAGCGGCCCTGAACACCGGGGAGCTGTTTTTT.

This clone has a count of ten or more. This rearrangement joins TRBV10-3 to TRBJ2-2; 7 positions match TRBD2. Germline V CDR1 and CDR2: ENHRY, SYGVKD. CDR3 length equals 17 residues. J was trimmed by 1 base and V by 2 bases; bases with no gene match: 7. The CDR3: CAISETSGGLNTGELFF. DNA of the CDR3: TGTGCCATCAGTGAGACCTCGGGAGGACTGAACACCGGGGAGCTGTTTTTT.

The chain employs TRBV30 and TRBJ1-4, with TRBD1 matching 8 bases. V lost 3 bases to trimming and J lost 7 bases; unmatched junction nucleotides: 4. From germline, CDR1 is GTSNPN and CDR2 SVGIG (reference sequence). CDR3 length equals 13 residues. The CDR3 DNA is TGTGCCTGGAGGCAGGGGGCGAGTGAAAAACTGTTTTTT. This gives the protein CAWRQGASEKLFF.

This chain uses TRBV11-2 with TRBJ1-1; TRBD1 might be the D (5 bases). The V end lost 8 bases, the J end lost 4 bases, and 17 bases lay between the germline ends. The CDR3 has 14 residues. Germline V gene data show CDR1 as SGHAT and CDR2 as FQNNGV. The DNA of the CDR3 is TGTGCCAGCGCTCCGTGGGGCCCCGGCACTGAAGCTTTCTTT. Its translation: CASAPWGPGTEAFF.

J is TRBJ1-4 and V is TRBV4-3, with 7 nucleotides matching TRBD1. This CDR3 spans 15 amino acids. With V trimmed by 1 base and J by 4 bases, 3 bases remained unmatched. Germline CDR1 and CDR2: LGHNA and YSLEER. CDR3 DNA: TGCGCCAGCAGCCAAGCAACAGGGGTTAATGAAAAACTGTTTTTT. Protein product: CASSQATGVNEKLFF.

The chain combines TRBV6-2 or TRBV6-3 with TRBJ2-2; D might be TRBD2 (5 bases). Germline V gene data show CDR1 as MNHEY and CDR2 as SVGEGT. CDR3 size: 14 residues. The germline V and J ends were trimmed by 2 bases and 3 bases, with 7 bases remaining between them. CDR3 residues: CASSYGRYTGELFF. The CDR3, as DNA: TGTGCCAGCAGTTACGGGAGATACACCGGGGAGCTGTTTTTT.

This chain joins TRBV7-2 and TRBJ1-2; D gene ambiguous. From germline, CDR1 is SGHTA and CDR2 FQGNSA. There are 13 residues in the CDR3. V lost 3 bases and J lost 1, with 6 bases in between. DNA of the CDR3: TGTGCCAGCAGCTTTGACTTTAACTATGGCTACACCTTC. Translation gives CASSFDFNYGYTF.

Worth noting for this clone: The same CDR3 is also encoded by other DNA sequences in this sample. This chain uses TRBV10-3 with TRBJ1-1; 7 bases fit TRBD1. The germline CDR1 and CDR2 sequences are ENHRY and SYGVKD. The CDR3 loop spans 12 amino acids. V lost 8 bases and J lost 1; bases outside the gene matches: 1. The CDR3: CAIRQGNTEAFF. The CDR3 DNA reads as TGTGCCATCCGACAGGGGAACACTGAAGCTTTCTTT.

The gene calls are TRBV24-1 and TRBJ1-5; TRBD1 aligns across 9 bases. The CDR3 runs to 17 residues. Germline V gene lookup returns CDR1 KGHDR and CDR2 SFDVKD. V dropped 5 bases and J dropped 4; count of bases not matched to a gene: 11. In DNA form, the CDR3 reads TGTGCCACCAGTGGGTCGGAGGGACAGGGAAAGAATCAGCCCCAGCATTTT. Translating it yields CATSGSEGQGKNQPQHF.

This chain connects TRBV12-3 or TRBV12-4 to TRBJ1-4; no definite D call. This CDR3 spans 13 amino acids. The V end was cut by 6 bases, the J end by 7 bases, with 12 bases between. The CDR3 region has the DNA TGTGCCAGCAGAGGCAATGGGCGTGAAAAACTGTTTTTT. Protein: CASRGNGREKLFF.

The gene calls are TRBV29-1 and TRBJ2-7; D is ambiguous. The V and J ends lost 4 bases and 0 bases respectively, with 10 bases between them. Germline CDR1 is SQVTM and CDR2 is ANQGSEA. The CDR3 consists of 13 residues. The CDR3 coding sequence is TGCAGCGTTGGTCAGGTTAGCTCCTACGAGCAGTACTTC. Protein: CSVGQVSSYEQYF.

The chain is built from TRBV29-1 and TRBJ1-1; 10 bases line up with TRBD1. The J segment lost 4 bases and the V segment lost 4 bases, leaving 9 bases of the junction unmatched. The CDR3 spans 15 residues. Germline CDR1 and CDR2: SQVTM and ANQGSEA. The CDR3 spells CSVGPGTGVGTEAFF. The CDR3 DNA reads as TGCAGCGTTGGCCCCGGGACAGGGGTGGGCACTGAAGCTTTCTTT.

The chain is built from TRBV2 and TRBJ2-5; 7 bases map to TRBD1. Germline assignment: CDR1 SNHLY and CDR2 FYNNEI. Trimming at V came to 7 bases and at J to 2 bases, leaving 7 bases not matched to a gene. The CDR3 is 14 residues long. The CDR3 DNA reads TGTGCCAGCATTCGGGACAGTACTCAAGAGACCCAGTACTTC. Its protein is CASIRDSTQETQYF.

The V and J genes are TRBV7-2 and TRBJ1-1; 8 bases agree with TRBD1. The germline V gene encodes CDR1 SGHTA and CDR2 FQGNSA. This CDR3 contains 15 residues. J lost 4 bases, V lost 4 bases, and 8 bases had no gene match. CDR3 region: CASSSGQGLSTEAFF. The CDR3 bases are TGTGCCAGCAGCTCCGGACAGGGACTGAGCACTGAAGCTTTCTTT.

The V call is TRBV20-1, the J call TRBJ1-2, with a weak D call TRBD1 (6 bases). Germline lookup yields CDR1 DFQATT and CDR2 SNEGSKA (reference sequence). Between the trimmed V and J ends, which lost 6 bases and 5 bases, there was a span of 10 bases. The CDR3 length is 11 residues. The chain's CDR3 is CSARQVYGYTF. The CDR3, as DNA: TGCAGTGCGAGACAGGTTTATGGCTACACCTTC.

This clone was found once. The chain recombines TRBV2 with TRBJ1-2; D possibly corresponds to TRBD1 (5 bases). Trimming cost V 6 bases and J 2 bases, with 13 bases left between them. Germline loops: CDR1 SNHLY, CDR2 FYNNEI. CDR3 length: 14 amino acids. CDR3 loop: CASRRRGLNYGYTF. The DNA for the CDR3 is TGTGCCAGCAGGAGGCGGGGCTTAAACTATGGCTACACCTTC.

The chain combines TRBV6-5 with TRBJ2-2, with 7 bases identical to TRBD2. This CDR3 has 13 amino acids. V was pared by 5 bases and J by 5 bases, with 2 bases of the junction left unmatched. Germline V gene sequence: CDR1 MNHEY, CDR2 SVGAGI. The chain's CDR3 is CASSPGGTGELFF. The CDR3 coding sequence is TGTGCCAGCAGTCCGGGGGGAACCGGGGAGCTGTTTTTT.